This TCR beta chain was profiled in a study of blood T cells in healthy people across ages. General study results and limits: PBMCs that were unsorted prevented a conclusive naive versus antigen-experienced comparison. The authors considered diversity estimates from one million T cells to be underestimates.

Using a J-beta primer mix together with a sample-barcoded 5' primer, a second PCR was run for roughly 6 to 11 cycles. MiXCR, run by TCRdb on the 5' RACE reads, gives a single entry per CDR3 protein. In the table there are 500,000 to 700,000 distinct CDR3 sequences, less than 35% of which are singletons. Each sample had at least 6 million PBMCs isolated. Germline V CDR1 and CDR2: MNHNS, SASEGT. V dropped 6 bases and J dropped 0; count of bases not matched to a gene: 11. The CDR3 totals 17 residues. This clonotype was detected ten times or more. Its specificity is not known. The specimen was blood. The V call is TRBV6-1, the J call TRBJ2-7; 10 bases are a match to TRBD2. This receptor was identified in a woman aged 80 or over in good health. The CDR3: CASRPRSSGGSSYEQYF. CDR3 nucleotide sequence: TGTGCCAGCAGACCACGCTCTAGCGGGGGTAGCTCCTACGAGCAGTACTTC.